This T cell receptor (beta chain) was sequenced in a study of control samples from healthy donors and cancer patients. The germline V gene encodes CDR1 LNHDA and CDR2 SQIVND (reference sequence). Between the trimmed V and J ends, which lost 4 bases and 9 bases, there was a span of 10 bases. This CDR3 comprises 12 residues. Profiling relied on immunoSEQ multiplex PCR, and the TCRdb table lists in-frame clones only, not all of them. The top ten hold 7.5% to 8.5% of the sample, which has about 160,000 clones, approximately 94% seen once. Sequencing was done on a sample of blood. The chain has TRBV19 and TRBJ1-5; no clear D gene. The sequence derives from a woman aged 35 to 49 in good health. The CDR3: CASSTPPTPQHF. In DNA form, the CDR3 reads TGTGCCAGTAGTACCCCCCCGACGCCCCAGCATTTT.